A single sample is the source of the 22 T cell receptor beta chains below, sequenced in a study of CD8 T cells in Susac syndrome. An amount of RNA that ranged from roughly 0.45 to 1 ug was reverse transcribed with random hexamers. Each CDR3 protein gets one entry after TCRdb re-called the immunoSEQ multiplex PCR reads with MiXCR. Seen here are about 120,000 distinct CDR3 sequences, nearly 95% observed once, and the top ten hold about 0.14%. Sequencing was done on a sample of CD4+ T cells from PBMCs. These receptors all come from a human donor in good health.

The V gene is TRBV7-3, the J gene TRBJ2-7, with D perhaps matching TRBD2 (5 bases). The germline V and J ends were trimmed by 5 bases and 3 bases, with 8 bases remaining between them. The CDR3 runs to 12 residues. Germline lookup yields CDR1 SGHTA and CDR2 FQGTGA. The CDR3 coding sequence is TGTGCCAGCAGCCACGCGGGCTACGAGCAGTACTTC. It codes for CASSHAGYEQYF.

The sample holds a few counts of this clonotype. The chain combines TRBV7-2 with TRBJ1-1, with a possible D match to TRBD1 (6 bases). Germline CDR1 SGHTA, CDR2 FQGNSA. Trimming left V 3 bases short and J 7 bases short, with 6 bases between. The CDR3 has 11 residues. The CDR3 DNA reads as TGTGCCAGCAGCTTGGACAGTGAAGCTTTCTTT. It encodes CASSLDSEAFF.

The chain has TRBV19 and TRBJ2-3; TRBD2 aligns across 11 bases. After removal of 0 bases from V and 4 bases from J, the junction contained 3 bases not matched to a gene. Germline CDR1 is LNHDA and CDR2 is SQIVND (reference sequence). The CDR3 has 16 amino acids. CDR3 nucleotides: TGTGCCAGTAGTATAGATACACTAGCGGGAGCAGATACGCAGTATTTT. Translating it yields CASSIDTLAGADTQYF.

This clonotype was seen a single time. The genes are TRBV11-2 and TRBJ2-1; 8 positions agree with TRBD1. The CDR3 runs to 20 residues. J was trimmed by 7 bases and V by 6 bases; bases with no gene match: 26. Per the germline V gene, CDR1 is SGHAT and CDR2 is FQNNGV. The CDR3 bases are TGTGCCAGCAGACGTACCACGGGACAGGTGGTAGGAGTCGTGCGAAATGAGCAGTTCTTC. Translating it yields CASRRTTGQVVGVVRNEQFF.

This sequence joins TRBV7-8 and TRBJ2-5; no clear D. V gave up 3 bases and J gave up 5 bases, with 7 bases separating them. Germline loops: CDR1 SGHVS, CDR2 FQNEAQ. CDR3 size: 12 residues. The CDR3 spells CASSLSGETQYF. CDR3 sequence (DNA): TGTGCCAGCAGCTTGTCCGGGGAGACCCAGTACTTC.

The genes are TRBV5-1 and TRBJ2-3; the D gene is possibly TRBD2 (5 bases). The CDR3 loop spans 16 amino acids. Germline V gene data show CDR1 as SGHRS and CDR2 as YFSETQ. V lost 0 bases and J 0 bases, leaving 11 bases between the germline ends. CDR3 nucleotide sequence: TGCGCCAGCAGCTTGGCCCTAGCTGCTAGCACAGATACGCAGTATTTT. This sequence encodes CASSLALAASTDTQYF.

The CDR3 bases are TGTGCCAGCAGGGTTTCCGGGACTAGTCGCGTCACCGGGGAGCTGTTTTTT. Translated, it gives CASRVSGTSRVTGELFF. The J gene is TRBJ2-2, the V gene TRBV2; 8 bases are shared with TRBD2. This CDR3 is built from 17 residues. Trimming cost V 6 bases and J 4 bases; bases outside gene matches: 13. Germline V gene lookup returns CDR1 SNHLY and CDR2 FYNNEI.

The chain is built from TRBV7-9 and TRBJ1-5, with D hard to call. Trimming cost V 8 bases and J 2 bases, with 10 bases left between them. The germline V gene encodes CDR1 SEHNR and CDR2 FQNEAQ (reference sequence). The CDR3 is made up of 13 amino acids. For the CDR3, the DNA is TGTGCCAGCTCTCACGGGGGCAATCAGCCCCAGCATTTT. Translating it yields CASSHGGNQPQHF.

The chain combines TRBV19 with TRBJ1-1; D is uncertain. The CDR3 totals 14 residues. V lost 4 bases, J lost 0 bases, and 9 bases lay in between. Germline lookup yields CDR1 LNHDA and CDR2 SQIVND (reference sequence). Here the CDR3 DNA reads TGTGCCAGTAGTAAGGTTAACATGAACACTGAAGCTTTCTTT. Translation gives CASSKVNMNTEAFF.

The chain has TRBV4-1 and TRBJ2-3, with 11 bases identical to TRBD2. CDR1 and CDR2 (germline): MGHRA, YSYEKL. The CDR3 length is 21 residues. Trimming cost V 0 bases and J 3 bases; bases outside gene matches: 17. CDR3 region: CASSQDPLAGDVARHTDTQYF. In DNA form, the CDR3 reads TGCGCCAGCAGCCAAGATCCACTAGCGGGAGACGTCGCCCGCCATACAGATACGCAGTATTTT.

The rearrangement uses TRBV7-9 and TRBJ2-1; D might be TRBD1 (5 bases). Germline V gene sequence: CDR1 SEHNR, CDR2 FQNEAQ (reference sequence). The CDR3 contains 15 residues. Trimming stripped 5 bases from V and 7 bases from J, with 18 bases between. The CDR3 sequence is CASSAPSNPGNEQFF. The CDR3 DNA follows: TGTGCCAGCAGCGCCCCCTCGAACCCAGGGAATGAGCAGTTCTTC.

This clonotype occurred a few times. The rearrangement joins TRBV5-1 to TRBJ2-7; 9 bases align to TRBD1. The V gene's germline CDR1 is SGHRS and CDR2 YFSETQ. This CDR3 comprises 14 residues. The junction had 5 bases not matched to a gene; V was cut back by 4 bases and J by 3 bases. The CDR3 is CASSAGQGLYEQYF. CDR3 in DNA: TGCGCCAGCAGCGCGGGACAGGGCCTCTACGAGCAGTACTTC.

The chain joins TRBV2 to TRBJ2-7; D is unresolved. V gave up 2 bases and J gave up 0 bases, with 17 bases separating them. CDR1 and CDR2 (germline): SNHLY, FYNNEI. The CDR3 is 17 amino acids. The CDR3 bases are TGTGCCAGCAGTGAACTAGGATTCCCCTCGGGCTCCTACGAGCAGTACTTC. This gives the protein CASSELGFPSGSYEQYF.

The chain has TRBV6-2 or TRBV6-3 and TRBJ2-1; 7 nucleotides match TRBD1. The CDR3 consists of 13 residues. After removal of 7 bases from V and 4 bases from J, the junction contained 4 bases not matched to a gene. Germline CDR1 MNHEY, CDR2 SVGEGT. CDR3: CASTHRGYNEQFF. As DNA, the CDR3 is TGTGCCAGCACCCACAGGGGATACAATGAGCAGTTCTTC.

This rearrangement joins TRBV5-1 to TRBJ2-3; the D gene is possibly TRBD2 (5 bases). CDR3 length: 16 amino acids. Germline CDR1 reads SGHRS; CDR2 reads YFSETQ. Trimming pared 4 bases from V and 0 bases from J, leaving 15 bases between. This CDR3 is CASSVGTSGSTDTQYF. The CDR3 coding sequence is TGCGCCAGCAGCGTGGGAACGAGCGGTAGCACAGATACGCAGTATTTT.

This sequence joins TRBV7-8 and TRBJ1-6, with no clear D. V lost 1 base to trimming and J lost 0 bases, with 4 bases between them. The V gene's germline CDR1 is SGHVS and CDR2 FQNEAQ. The CDR3 has 15 amino acids. The CDR3 is CASSLGSSYNSPLHF. The CDR3 DNA reads as TGTGCCAGCAGCTTAGGTTCCTCCTATAATTCACCCCTCCACTTT.

The chain has TRBV7-2 and TRBJ1-3; D ambiguous. CDR1 SGHTA and CDR2 FQGNSA come from the germline V gene. The CDR3 is 11 amino acids. V lost 1 base to trimming and J lost 8 bases, with 3 bases between them. CDR3 in DNA: TGTGCCAGCAGCTTAGTCCACACCATATATTTT. Amino acids: CASSLVHTIYF.

The rearrangement joins TRBV27 to TRBJ1-2; 7 nucleotides align to TRBD1. CDR3 length equals 16 residues. Trimming took 5 bases from V and 2 from J; bases not matched to a gene: 11. Germline V gene lookup returns CDR1 MNHEY and CDR2 SMNVEV (reference sequence). CDR3 in amino acids: CASSPLAGQKNYGYTF. CDR3 nucleotide sequence: TGTGCCAGCAGTCCACTGGCGGGACAGAAGAACTATGGCTACACCTTC.

This clonotype was recorded a few times. J is TRBJ1-3 and V is TRBV10-3, with D possibly being TRBD1 (5 bases). V dropped 6 bases and J dropped 1 base, with 7 bases sitting between them. The V gene's germline CDR1 is ENHRY and CDR2 SYGVKD. This CDR3 has 13 residues. CDR3 sequence reads: CAIRQESGNTIYF. CDR3 nucleotide sequence: TGTGCCATCAGACAGGAATCTGGAAACACCATATATTTT.

The CDR3 nucleotides are TGTGCCAGCAGCTACAGGCCGGGGGCCTACGAGCAGTACTTC. Translated: CASSYRPGAYEQYF. This chain connects TRBV11-2 to TRBJ2-7, with D possibly being TRBD2 (6 bases). Germline CDR1 and CDR2: SGHAT and FQNNGV. The CDR3 runs to 14 residues. Trimming took 4 bases from V and 2 from J, leaving 12 bases between them. The full variable domain, its missing parts supplied by reference TRBV11-2 and TRBJ2-7, is EAGVAQSPRYKIIEKRQSVAFWCNPISGHATLYWYQQILGQGPKLLIQFQNNGVVDDSQLPKDRFSAERLKGVDSTLKIQPAKLEDSAVYLCASSYRPGAYEQYFGPGTRLTVT.

The CDR3 coding sequence is TGTGCCAGCAGCTTAAGGTCAGGGACTCAAGAGACCCAGTACTTC. It is translated as CASSLRSGTQETQYF. The rearrangement links TRBV7-2 to TRBJ2-5; a weak D match, TRBD2 (6 bases). The length of the CDR3 is 15 residues. The germline gives CDR1 SGHTA, CDR2 FQGNSA. Between the trimmed V and J ends, which lost 2 bases and 2 bases, there was a span of 12 bases.

The chain joins TRBV25-1 to TRBJ2-5; D is tentatively TRBD1 or TRBD2 (5 bases each). Trimming removed 4 bases from V and 5 bases from J, with 17 bases in between. The CDR3 is 15 residues long. CDR1 and CDR2 from the germline V gene are MGHDK and SYGVNS. The CDR3 nucleotides read TGTGCCAGCAGTGTCAACGGGGACCCCAGGGAGACCCAGTACTTC. Translation: CASSVNGDPRETQYF.